These T cell receptor beta chains were read from a single sample in a study of CD8+ T cells in alopecia areata. Repertoires were generated with immunoSEQ multiplex PCR, while TCRdb's copy carries only in-frame clones and drops some. Altogether about 110,000 clones are present, roughly 55% being singletons, with the ten largest covering around 23%. Sequencing was performed on NKG2D-low CD8+ T cells sorted from blood. These receptors were obtained from a human donor with alopecia areata. The conserved cysteine and the conserved F or W are not part of the CDR3 here. The D gene is left open where the match is weak.

j_call v_call d_call cdr3_aa
TRBJ1-5 TRBV30 . AWRDRGSINQPQH
TRBJ1-2 TRBV5-6 . ASSLSGINYGYT
TRBJ1-1 TRBV5-1 . ASSLSALRAEAF
TRBJ2-7 TRBV28 TRBD2 ASSPRLAEYEQY
TRBJ2-3 TRBV5-6 . ASSAGPTDTQY
TRBJ2-7 TRBV27 . ASSSEQKNYEQY
TRBJ2-1 TRBV28 TRBD2 ASSLRLAGPSYNEQF
TRBJ2-1 TRBV7-3 . ASSYTGPYNEQF
TRBJ2-7 TRBV27 . ASSLQGAGAEQY
TRBJ2-6 TRBV7-2 . ASSLEGRYTSGANVLT
TRBJ2-5 TRBV28 TRBD2 ASRRLAGGPKETQY
TRBJ2-3 TRBV14 . ASSQDYRRGTDTQY
TRBJ1-4 TRBV6-5 . ASRSWAATNEKLF
TRBJ2-2 TRBV7-6 . ASSLGKNTGELF
TRBJ2-6 TRBV7-6 . ASSLPDSGANVLT
TRBJ1-4 TRBV5-1 . ASSFRGRGSNEKLF
TRBJ2-1 TRBV7-8 . ASTPGYSSYNEQF
TRBJ2-7 TRBV28 TRBD1 ASSSTGNEQY
TRBJ2-1 TRBV11-2 TRBD2 ASSPGLAGGPFFNEQF
TRBJ2-1 TRBV5-1 . ASSYYNEQL
TRBJ2-5 TRBV5-1 TRBD2 ASSRWTSGQETQY
TRBJ1-1 TRBV5-1 . ASSPEAGFNEAF
TRBJ2-3 TRBV28 TRBD1 ASSLGTGGSDTQY
TRBJ2-1 TRBV29-1 TRBD2 SVEDPLAGDEQF
TRBJ2-5 TRBV5-1 TRBD1 ASRSGGFVQETQY
TRBJ2-5 TRBV2 TRBD2 ASSATSGVTQETQY
TRBJ2-3 TRBV9 TRBD1 ASSEQGVSTDTQY
TRBJ1-2 TRBV9 . ASSVGSDPLNYGYT
TRBJ2-7 TRBV5-6 TRBD2 ASSLGLAGAREQY
TRBJ2-7 TRBV5-4 . AIGSHEQY
TRBJ2-1 TRBV29-1 TRBD2 SVGGLANEQF
TRBJ2-1 TRBV7-7 . ASSLGLAGDEQF
TRBJ1-5 TRBV28 . ASSFVDTGVPQH
TRBJ2-3 TRBV4-1 . ASSQEMGETDTQY
TRBJ2-5 TRBV10-3 TRBD2 AISDTSGMGETQY
TRBJ1-1 TRBV7-9 . ASSKPVNTEAF
TRBJ2-3 TRBV27 TRBD1 ASSFKGAYDTDTQY
TRBJ2-1 TRBV7-9 TRBD2 ASSLSARAGGPRNEQF
TRBJ2-7 TRBV4-1 . ASSQDLLGMETSYEQY
TRBJ2-7 TRBV28 . ASNFLRGYSYEQY
TRBJ2-1 TRBV4-1 . ASSQERTGLNEQF
TRBJ1-5 TRBV6-6 . ASTMTGGNQPQH
TRBJ2-7 TRBV10-3 TRBD1 AIRQEGAYYEQY
TRBJ2-1 TRBV7-6 TRBD1 ASSFPGQGGYNEQF